This is a list of T cell receptor beta chains from one sample in a study of Graves' ophthalmopathy and Graves' hyperthyroidism. TCRdb analysed the multiplex PCR reads with MiXCR anew, one entry per CDR3 protein. Here the sample spans about 700,000 distinct CDR3 sequences, about 44% being singletons. Sequencing used peripheral blood. All receptors come from an adult man with Graves' ophthalmopathy. Both conserved end residues are trimmed from each CDR3. Each record gives: clone size, J gene, V gene, CDR3 protein. Clone size, where shown, is once, few, many, or a class for clones that have expanded.

NA	TRBJ2-5	TRBV15	ATSRDSTGETQY
few	NA	TRBV7-2	ASSQRPGQTGYEQY
many	TRBJ1-2	TRBV7-6	ASSPFEVPNYGYT
NA	TRBJ1-1	TRBV5-1	ASSANYGGQGNTEAF
few	TRBJ2-6	TRBV6-1	ASSEPLWGAGANVLT
many	TRBJ1-2	TRBV11-2	ASSALTGKNYGYT
many	TRBJ2-2	TRBV7-9	ASSLAGTGELF
few	TRBJ2-7	TRBV15	ATSRARRRVDRGFYEQY
few	TRBJ1-1	TRBV16	ASSQFPNTGSTEAF
NA	TRBJ1-5	TRBV20-1	SARVGNRDQPQH
NA	TRBJ1-5	TRBV11-1	AIRGAGVSNQPQH
many	TRBJ1-5	TRBV15	ATSRDSQNSNQPQH
NA	TRBJ1-6	TRBV29-1	SYRDRDNSPLH
NA	TRBJ2-3	TRBV10-3	AISDDGQGADTQY
many	TRBJ1-4	TRBV10-3	AIKGTGDSELF
few	TRBJ2-2	TRBV29-1	SVPSRDSPTTGELF
NA	TRBJ2-2	TRBV25-1	ASSTDDAGELF
many	TRBJ1-2	TRBV29-1	SVAGGIKGYT
NA	TRBJ2-5	TRBV20-1	SGMAGGGETQY
many	TRBJ1-1	TRBV20-1	SARGQVHTEAF
few	TRBJ2-5	TRBV7-9	ASSPPPQPETQY
NA	TRBJ2-2	TRBV7-9	ASSSQGRTGELF
NA	TRBJ1-2	TRBV25-1	ASVDGPDGVEGYT
many	TRBJ1-1	TRBV29-1	SVLQEREAF
NA	TRBJ1-1	TRBV6-5	ASNREMNTEAF
NA	TRBJ2-7	TRBV5-5	ASSFLQGAGYEQY
many	TRBJ2-7	TRBV20-1	SASQGGGYEQY
NA	TRBJ2-7	TRBV5-1	ASSPWIDRVGDYEQY
NA	TRBJ1-1	TRBV2	ASSPSPGQGAVEAF
NA	TRBJ1-1	TRBV25-1	ASSHSRGGTEAF
NA	TRBJ2-7	TRBV29-1	SFRAGTYEQY
once	TRBJ1-6	TRBV18	ASLVRGSPLH
few	TRBJ1-2	TRBV5-8	ASSLRHDYT
NA	TRBJ2-5	TRBV25-1	ASSFFKGAGETQY
NA	TRBJ2-5	TRBV2	ATSREVRGAGVTQY
few	TRBJ2-7	TRBV20-1	SAITGGRREQY
few	TRBJ1-6	TRBV19	ASSSTGLQSSYNSPLH
few	TRBJ1-2	TRBV28	ASRDRGVGGYT
few	TRBJ2-6	TRBV19	ASNEKPGQGASGANVLT
NA	TRBJ2-2	TRBV25-1	ASSSEGGGRNTGELF
NA	TRBJ2-7	TRBV20-1	SARHSSGRYEQY
NA	TRBJ1-2	TRBV15	ATRRGGANYGYT
many	TRBJ1-5	TRBV19	ASSVTGSSNQPQH
NA	TRBJ2-7	TRBV12-3/TRBV12-4	ASSLLGSAYEQY
NA	TRBJ1-5	TRBV19	ASRPRDRVSNQPQH
few	TRBJ1-2	TRBV7-2	ASSYLMTDKYGYT
NA	TRBJ2-5	TRBV10-1	ASRSGSGAQY
NA	TRBJ1-1	TRBV20-1	SAKDFTPNTEAF
NA	TRBJ2-7	TRBV25-1	ASGGQGGVYEQY
NA	TRBJ2-7	TRBV10-3	ASPSANEQY
NA	TRBJ2-5	TRBV11-2	ASSLIGETRY
NA	TRBJ1-5	TRBV19	ASSIQPGNQPQH
many	TRBJ2-7	TRBV10-3	AIRDTGGFYEQY